The clone carrying this TCR beta chain was observed a handful of times. Its target is not known. Profiling relied on immunoSEQ multiplex PCR, and the TCRdb table lists in-frame clones only, not all of them. The data contain 20,000 to 30,000 clones, roughly three quarters of them singletons. The data stem from a study of vaccination effects on CD4 cells after COVID-19. Study-wide points: Late after vaccination, infection- and vaccine-induced clones showed marked clonal contraction. Few convalescent patients were studied, and early post-infection samples were lacking.

Peptide-pool stimulation followed by sequencing identified expanded antigen-specific CD4+ clonotypes in the ViraFEST assay. Following 10 days of culture, CD4+ T cells were isolated. The participants, recipients of two vaccine doses, got either BNT162b2 or mRNA-1273. J was trimmed by 7 bases and V by 4 bases; bases with no gene match: 0. Germline values: CDR1 WSHSY, CDR2 SAAADI. This CDR3 is 13 amino acids long. This clonotype originated in a human donor who received a COVID-19 vaccine. The chain combines TRBV10-2 with TRBJ1-6; 8 bases fit TRBD1. The material sequenced was CD4+ T cells from PBMCs cultured with SARS-CoV-2 spike peptides, taken after COVID-19 vaccination. In DNA, the CDR3 is TGCGCCAGCAGTGGGACAGGGAATTCACCCCTCCACTTT. Translation: CASSGTGNSPLHF.